This T cell receptor beta chain was retrieved from a study of blood T cell repertoires in COVID-19. Method: immunoSEQ multiplex PCR; TCRdb's copy keeps in-frame clones and lacks some. This sample has 140,000 or so clones, with 81% found just once. The V gene's germline CDR1 is MNHEY and CDR2 SMNVEV (reference sequence). J gave up 2 bases and V 6 bases, and 10 bases lay outside the gene matches. The CDR3 runs 15 residues. This rearrangement joins TRBV27 to TRBJ2-7; 7 nucleotides line up with TRBD2. Input material: peripheral blood. The TCR sequence derives from a human donor in a cohort sampled during active COVID-19. The CDR3 bases are TGTGCCAGCAGCCTGGGGGGGACCTTGACCTACGAGCAGTACTTC. This translates into CASSLGGTLTYEQYF.